This T cell receptor beta chain was observed in a study of shared clonotypes between healthy human individuals. Note on this clone: The target antigen is unknown.

The CDR3 runs 14 residues. Trimming shortened V by 0 bases and J by 3 bases, and 9 bases separated the two germline ends. Germline CDR1 and CDR2: SGHVS and FQNEAQ. General study results and limits: Clonotype sharing among donors was thought likely to change with sequencing depth.

Donors, healthy HIV-negative adults, lacked recent acute infections or vaccinations. Some clones are missing from TCRdb's copy, which holds only in-frame ones; the method was immunoSEQ multiplex PCR. The sample consists of over a million clones, 95% to 99% of them appearing once. V and J are TRBV7-8 and TRBJ2-7; D is unclear. Sequencing input: naive CD4+ T cells sorted from blood. The subset here: CD45RA+ positively selected. The TCR sequence derives from a man aged 25-45 years in good health. The DNA for the CDR3 is TGTGCCAGCAGCTTAGCCGAGCACCTCTACGAGCAGTACTTC. Amino acid sequence: CASSLAEHLYEQYF. The variable domain in full, completed from reference TRBV7-8 and TRBJ2-7, reads GAGVSQSPRYKVAKRGQDVALRCDPISGHVSLFWYQQALGQGPEFLTYFQNEAQLDKSGLPSDRFFAERPEGSVSTLKIQRTQQEDSAVYLCASSLAEHLYEQYFGPGTRLTVT.